The rows below give T cell receptor beta chains drawn from one sample of a study of OX40 agonist ivuxolimab in advanced cancers. Produced via immunoSEQ multiplex PCR; TCRdb's table is partial and in-frame only. This repertoire shows some 50,000 clones, roughly nine tenths found once; its top ten account for just under 5%. Sequences were derived from CD4+ or CD8+ T cells sorted from blood, sampled in a trial of the OX40 agonist ivuxolimab. The receptor source for this set is an adult with an advanced solid tumor such as melanoma, head and neck, liver or kidney cancer. Both conserved end residues are part of each CDR3. D genes are given only for firm matches. A clone size is listed for some rows: how often the clone was seen (once, few, many), or a class if it is expanded.

TRBV7-2	.	once	TRBJ2-7	TGTGCCAGCAGCCCCGGACGGAGGCTCTACGAGCAGTACTTC	CASSPGRRLYEQYF
TRBV29-1	.	once	TRBJ2-5	TGCAGCGTTGAATCCGGCTTCCAAGAGACCCAGTACTTC	CSVESGFQETQYF
TRBV5-4	.	.	TRBJ1-4	TGTGCCAGCAGCTCCTTCCCTATCGGTGAAAAACTGTTTTTT	CASSSFPIGEKLFF
TRBV19	TRBD1	.	TRBJ1-1	TGTGCCAGTAGTATGCAGGGGGACACTGAAGCTTTCTTT	CASSMQGDTEAFF
TRBV5-1	.	.	TRBJ2-7	TGCGCCAGCAGCATTGCAACCGAGCAGTACTTC	CASSIATEQYF
TRBV4-1	TRBD2	few	TRBJ2-5	TGTGCCAGCAGCCAAGATCGGGGGGGCCAAGAGACCCAGTACTTC	CASSQDRGGQETQYF
TRBV7-2	TRBD1	.	TRBJ2-1	TGTGCCAGCAGCTCGGCCTGGGCAGGGGGACACAATGAGCAGTTCTTC	CASSSAWAGGHNEQFF
TRBV11-2	.	.	TRBJ2-7	TGTGCCAGCAGCATCGGTAGCGGGTTTCTGTACAGGGCCACCTACGAGCAGTACTTC	CASSIGSGFLYRATYEQYF
TRBV6-1	TRBD2	.	TRBJ2-7	TGTGCCAGCAGTGCCCTAGGGACTAGCGGGCCCACCTACGAGCAGTACTTC	CASSALGTSGPTYEQYF
TRBV5-4	TRBD2	.	TRBJ2-7	TGTGCCAGCAGCCCGGCAGGGCGGGGGACCTACGAGCAGTACTTC	CASSPAGRGTYEQYF
TRBV7-9	TRBD2	few	TRBJ2-1	TGTGCCAGCAGCTTTCCTAGCGGCCACTCCTACAATGAGCAGTTCTTC	CASSFPSGHSYNEQFF
TRBV4-1	.	.	TRBJ1-4	TGCGCCAGCAGCCAAGTGGCCGTTGCAACTAATGAAAAACTGTTTTTT	CASSQVAVATNEKLFF
TRBV28	TRBD1	.	TRBJ2-7	TGTGCCAGCAGTTTAGGGGGGACAGGGGTTTACGAGCAGTACTTC	CASSLGGTGVYEQYF
TRBV30	TRBD1	.	TRBJ2-5	TGTGCCTGGGAAACACGACAGGGGGCGTCGTTAACGTGGATTGAGTACCAAGAGACCCAGTACTTC	CAWETRQGASLTWIEYQETQYF
TRBV27	.	.	TRBJ2-3	TGTGCCAGCAGTTTAATCAGGCCAGATACGCAGTATTTT	CASSLIRPDTQYF
TRBV4-1	TRBD1	.	TRBJ1-2	TGCGCCAGCAGCCAAGGACCGGGACAGAGGGACTATGGCTACACCTTC	CASSQGPGQRDYGYTF
TRBV4-1	TRBD2	.	TRBJ2-1	TGCGCCAGCAGCCAAACCGGGACTAGCGCCTACAATGAGCAGTTCTTC	CASSQTGTSAYNEQFF
TRBV7-9	.	.	TRBJ1-1	TGTGCCACCGAACTAACAGGGACTGAAGCTTTCTTT	CATELTGTEAFF
TRBV13	.	.	TRBJ1-2	TGTGCCAGCAGCTTAGATAGGAACTATGGCTACACCTTC	CASSLDRNYGYTF
TRBV9	.	.	TRBJ1-2	TGTGCCAGCAGGGCGGTGCGGCCAGGTACAATGGGAGAATATGGCTACACCTTC	CASRAVRPGTMGEYGYTF